This entry is about one TCR beta chain. TCRdb's table, derived via immunoSEQ multiplex PCR, lists solely in-frame clones and lacks some. The profile shows about 38,000 clones, 75% to 95% of them singletons. Trimming cost V 5 bases and J 4 bases, with 15 bases left between them. This CDR3 has 14 amino acids. The germline V gene has CDR1 SGHRS and CDR2 YFSETQ. These data belong to a study of T cell changes during pregnancy in multiple sclerosis. The receptor was derived from a female donor with multiple sclerosis, enrolled in a pregnancy study. The rearrangement uses TRBV5-1 and TRBJ1-2; TRBD1 is a possible D gene (5 bases). Source: CD8+ T cells from peripheral blood mononuclear cells, taken in the second trimester of pregnancy. CDR3 residues: CASSSGLQGYGYTF. The CDR3, as DNA: TGCGCCAGCAGTTCAGGGCTCCAGGGCTATGGCTACACCTTC.